This passage covers 9 T cell receptor beta chains from one sample sequenced in a study of T cells in Graves' hyperthyroidism and ophthalmopathy. Amplification yielded TCR beta CDR3 regions, with RNA transcripts as the source. An initial round of RT-PCR targeting the TCR CDR3 relied on the HTBI primer set. Via MiXCR, TCRdb re-called the multiplex PCR reads, giving one row per CDR3 protein. Altogether hundreds of thousands of distinct CDR3 sequences are present, roughly 17% being singletons, with the ten largest covering around 28%. Sequenced sample: blood. The receptors derive from a woman younger than 35 with Graves' ophthalmopathy.

This clonotype has ten or more counts. The V gene is TRBV7-2, the J gene TRBJ1-2, with D perhaps matching TRBD1 (5 bases). The V and J ends lost 3 bases and 10 bases respectively, with 15 bases between them. The CDR3 is 13 residues long. Germline CDR1 SGHTA, CDR2 FQGNSA. The CDR3: CASSFATDNIYTF. CDR3 in DNA: TGTGCCAGCAGCTTCGCGACGGACAACATCTACACCTTC.

Notes on this clonotype: With a much larger clone just one base away, this may be a read error. The rearrangement uses TRBV3-1 and TRBJ2-1, with D possibly matching TRBD1 (5 bases). The CDR3 consists of 14 residues. Per germline, CDR1 LGHDT and CDR2 YNNKEL (reference sequence). The CDR3 sequence is CASSQALGVRERFF. As DNA, the CDR3 is TGTGCCAGCAGCCAAGCGCTAGGGGTTCGTGAGCGGTTCTTC.

This clonotype appeared many times. This chain joins TRBV20-1 and TRBJ2-3; no clear D gene. V dropped 5 bases and J dropped 3 bases, with 15 bases sitting between them. Germline V gene sequence: CDR1 DFQATT, CDR2 SNEGSKA (reference sequence). There are 14 residues in the CDR3. The CDR3 DNA is TGCAGTGCTCGTCTTTCTGGAGTTACAGATACGCAGTATTTT. Translating gives CSARLSGVTDTQYF.

The V and J genes are TRBV20-1 and TRBJ1-5, with TRBD1 identical over 9 bases. Germline CDR1 is DFQATT and CDR2 is SNEGSKA (reference sequence). With 0 bases clipped from V and 5 bases from J, the junction kept 5 bases outside the gene matches. The length of the CDR3 is 15 residues. In DNA, the CDR3 is TGCAGTGCTAGAGAACCACAGGGGGCCCATCAGCCCCAGCATTTT. Translating it yields CSAREPQGAHQPQHF.

This clonotype occurred many times. The J gene is TRBJ1-2, the V gene TRBV5-6; no definite D call. This CDR3 is built from 12 residues. Germline CDR1 is SGHDT and CDR2 is YYEEEE. V was cut by 2 bases and J by 8 bases, with 10 bases left in between. CDR3 DNA sequence: TGTGCCAGCAGCTTAATGGACGGCGGCTACACCTTC. Translating gives CASSLMDGGYTF.

This clonotype has ten or more counts. J is TRBJ2-1 and V is TRBV27, with TRBD2 as a possible D gene (6 bases). V lost 2 bases and J 3 bases, leaving 14 bases between the germline ends. CDR1 is MNHEY and CDR2 is SMNVEV in the germline V gene (reference sequence). CDR3 length: 16 amino acids. The CDR3: CASSLSRRGNYNEQFF. CDR3 in DNA: TGTGCCAGCAGTTTAAGTAGGCGGGGCAACTACAATGAGCAGTTCTTC.

Many counts were recorded for this clonotype. The chain joins TRBV20-1 to TRBJ1-1; 7 nucleotides align to TRBD1. V lost 5 bases to trimming and J lost 2 bases; unmatched junction nucleotides: 5. This CDR3 contains 13 residues. Germline V gene data show CDR1 as DFQATT and CDR2 as SNEGSKA (reference sequence). CDR3 amino acids: CSAPDRHNTEAFF. CDR3 DNA: TGCAGTGCTCCGGACAGGCATAACACTGAAGCTTTCTTT.

Many counts were recorded for this clonotype. The rearrangement joins TRBV5-1 to TRBJ2-7; a weak D match, TRBD2 (5 bases). V dropped 0 bases and J dropped 4 bases, with 11 bases sitting between them. This CDR3 is built from 14 residues. Germline-derived CDR1 and CDR2 are SGHRS and YFSETQ. The DNA of the CDR3 is TGCGCCAGCAGCTTGGCAGGCAGGACTTACGAGCAGTACTTC. Its translation is CASSLAGRTYEQYF. The variable domain in full, completed from reference TRBV5-1 and TRBJ2-7, reads KAGVTQTPRYLIKTRGQQVTLSCSPISGHRSVSWYQQTPGQGLQFLFEYFSETQRNKGNFPGRFSGRQFSNSRSEMNVSTLELGDSALYLCASSLAGRTYEQYFGPGTRLTVT.

The chain recombines TRBV20-1 with TRBJ2-1; TRBD2 matches 7 bases. This CDR3 region has 15 residues. Trimming took 6 bases from V and 4 from J; bases not matched to a gene: 12. Germline V gene sequence: CDR1 DFQATT, CDR2 SNEGSKA (reference sequence). This CDR3 reads CSAVTSLRGYNEQFF. CDR3 sequence (DNA): TGCAGTGCGGTGACTAGCCTGCGGGGTTACAATGAGCAGTTCTTC.